A selection of T cell receptor beta chains follows, all from one sample in a study of T cell clones after liver transplantation. Profiling relied on immunoSEQ multiplex PCR, and the TCRdb table lists in-frame clones only, not all of them. The repertoire has tens of thousands of clones, roughly four fifths of them found once; the top ten carry 0.45% to 0.6%. The sample in question was CD4+ T cells from blood, obtained 45 to 46 months after liver transplant. The receptors were sampled from a human patient who received a liver transplant. Some T cells here may be from the graft donor. The CDR3 runs from the conserved cysteine through the conserved F or W. The D gene is left open where the match is weak. For some rows the clone size is stated as once, few or many, or as a class when expanded; others skip it.

>TRBJ2-7|TRBV5-1|NA|once
CASSSGTLISYEQYF
TGCGCCAGCAGCTCCGGGACGTTAATTTCCTACGAGCAGTACTTC
>TRBJ2-7|TRBV21-1|NA|NA
CASSIRDREWIEQYF
TGTGCCAGCAGCATCCGGGACAGGGAATGGATCGAGCAGTACTTC
>TRBJ2-6|TRBV28|NA|NA
CASSSGTSGANVLTF
TGTGCCAGCAGTTCAGGTACCTCTGGGGCCAACGTCCTGACTTTC
>TRBJ1-2|TRBV28|TRBD1|NA
CASSSGTGYANYGYTF
TGTGCCAGCAGTTCCGGGACAGGCTACGCTAACTATGGCTACACCTTC
>TRBJ1-2|TRBV7-6|NA|NA
CASSFSGPIVRYGYTF
TGTGCCAGCAGCTTTTCAGGGCCCATTGTCCGCTATGGCTACACCTTC
>TRBJ2-2|TRBV5-4|TRBD2|NA
CASSWGLAGVLTGELFF
TGTGCCAGCAGCTGGGGACTAGCGGGAGTTCTCACCGGGGAGCTGTTTTTT
>TRBJ1-5|TRBV5-1|NA|NA
CASSLGRGNQPQHF
TGCGCCAGCAGCTTGGGCAGGGGAAATCAGCCCCAGCATTTT
>TRBJ2-1|TRBV28|NA|NA
CASRGRGVGSNEQFF
TGTGCCAGCAGGGGAAGAGGAGTCGGATCCAATGAGCAGTTCTTC
>TRBJ1-1|TRBV5-4|TRBD1|NA
CASSPGQGETEAFF
TGTGCCAGCAGCCCGGGACAGGGAGAGACTGAAGCTTTCTTT
>TRBJ1-1|TRBV9|NA|NA
CASSPTEYTEAFF
TGTGCCAGCAGCCCCACGGAGTACACTGAAGCTTTCTTT
>TRBJ1-4|TRBV5-6|NA|NA
CASSLRVTNEKLFF
TGTGCCAGCAGCCTCAGGGTTACTAATGAAAAACTGTTTTTT
>TRBJ1-4|TRBV28|NA|NA
CASEGGWNEKLFF
TGTGCCAGCGAAGGAGGTTGGAATGAAAAACTGTTTTTT
>TRBJ2-7|TRBV11-2|NA|NA
CASSLEFFGGYEQYF
TGTGCCAGCAGCTTAGAATTCTTCGGGGGCTACGAGCAGTACTTC
>TRBJ2-5|TRBV11-3|NA|NA
CASSQRGWGTQYF
TGTGCCAGCAGTCAAAGGGGTTGGGGGACCCAGTACTTC
>TRBJ1-4|TRBV7-9|NA|few
CASSSYRDEEKLFF
TGTGCCAGCAGCTCTTACAGGGATGAGGAAAAACTGTTTTTT
>TRBJ2-7|TRBV5-1|NA|NA
CASSQLGRRAAYEQYF
TGCGCCAGCAGCCAGTTGGGTCGGCGGGCAGCCTACGAGCAGTACTTC